This is a list of T cell receptor beta chains from one sample in a study of shared clonotypes between healthy human individuals. Here immunoSEQ multiplex PCR was the method, and the copy in TCRdb shows in-frame clones only, minus some. This table holds fewer than 600,000 clones, about 74% found once. Sequenced material: PBMCs. These receptors were obtained from a middle-aged woman in good health. Some clones in this sample may be carry-over from other donors' samples. Each CDR3 is given with its conserved first and last residue. Fields, in order: J gene, clone size, V gene, D gene, CDR3 protein, CDR3 DNA. A D gene is named only where the DNA matches it firmly. Clone size is shown for a subset of rows, as once, few, many or a class of expanded clone.

TRBJ2-1,-,TRBV11-3,TRBD2,CASSLGGSSYNEQFF,TGTGCCAGCAGCTTAGGCGGGAGCTCCTACAATGAGCAGTTCTTC
TRBJ2-5,-,TRBV5-4,TRBD1,CASSSDRGTQETQYF,TGTGCCAGCAGCTCCGACAGGGGGACGCAAGAGACCCAGTACTTC
TRBJ2-7,-,TRBV20-1,-,CSAEGTGEQYF,TGCAGTGCTGAGGGGACCGGCGAGCAGTACTTC
TRBJ2-3,-,TRBV4-3,TRBD2,CASSQAPSGSPDTQYF,TGCGCCAGCAGCCAAGCCCCTAGCGGGAGCCCAGATACGCAGTATTTT
TRBJ2-7,-,TRBV7-8,-,CASSLDPAREQYF,TGTGCCAGCAGCTTGGACCCAGCCCGCGAGCAGTACTTC
TRBJ2-3,-,TRBV5-4,-,CASSARFGADTQYF,TGTGCCAGCAGCGCTCGCTTCGGGGCTGATACGCAGTATTTT
TRBJ2-3,-,TRBV5-4,-,CASSFDTVTDTQYF,TGTGCCAGCAGCTTCGATACAGTCACAGATACGCAGTATTTT
TRBJ2-7,-,TRBV27,-,CASSLRLASYEQYF,TGTGCCAGCAGTTTACGACTCGCCTCCTACGAGCAGTACTTC
TRBJ2-1,-,TRBV5-1,TRBD2,CASSETSGSTYNEQFF,TGCGCCAGCAGCGAGACTAGCGGGAGTACCTACAATGAGCAGTTCTTC
TRBJ2-7,-,TRBV19,-,CASSLGQGRSYEQYF,TGTGCCAGTAGCCTGGGCCAGGGGCGATCCTACGAGCAGTACTTC
TRBJ2-2,-,TRBV7-2,-,CASSPRGYTGELFF,TGTGCCAGCAGCCCTCGGGGGTACACCGGGGAGCTGTTTTTT
TRBJ2-7,few,TRBV27,-,CASSLRQALSGGEQYF,TGTGCCAGCAGTTTAAGGCAGGCCCTCTCCGGCGGGGAGCAGTACTTC
TRBJ2-7,-,TRBV7-9,-,CASSSTGSGYEQYF,TGTGCCAGCAGCTCCACGGGAAGTGGATACGAGCAGTACTTC
TRBJ1-4,-,TRBV28,TRBD1,CASSPLHRGNEKLFF,TGTGCCAGCAGCCCTCTTCACAGGGGGAATGAAAAACTGTTTTTT
TRBJ2-3,-,TRBV28,-,CASSIPTQGGGGDTQYF,TGTGCCAGCAGTATACCGACCCAGGGGGGAGGCGGTGATACGCAGTATTTT
TRBJ2-5,few,TRBV7-3,TRBD2,CASSPQLAGEETQYF,TGTGCCAGCAGCCCCCAACTAGCGGGAGAGGAGACCCAGTACTTC
TRBJ1-3,-,TRBV7-2,-,CASSLVPQNTIYF,TGTGCCAGCAGCTTAGTGCCTCAAAACACCATATATTTT
TRBJ2-2,-,TRBV30,-,CAWSVHSRTGELFF,TGTGCCTGGAGTGTACACAGCAGGACCGGGGAGCTGTTTTTT
TRBJ1-2,once,TRBV27,TRBD1,CASSGQGGNYGYTF,TGTGCCAGCAGTGGACAGGGAGGGAACTATGGCTACACCTTC
TRBJ1-4,few,TRBV27,TRBD1,CASTRTGINEKLFF,TGTGCCAGCACGCGGACAGGAATAAATGAAAAACTGTTTTTT
TRBJ2-5,-,TRBV5-1,-,CASSLALAEETQYF,TGCGCCAGCAGCTTGGCCCTGGCAGAAGAGACCCAGTACTTC
TRBJ1-2,-,TRBV19,-,CASSQVGYGYTF,TGTGCCAGTAGTCAGGTGGGCTATGGCTACACCTTC